This TCR beta chain was captured in a study of blood T cell repertoires in COVID-19. In the study overall: Samples representing acute and convalescent COVID-19 were sourced from the United States, Italy and Spain. Nucleic acid was either cDNA or gDNA, and it came from T cells, B-cell-depleted T cells, or PBMCs.

Unmatched junction bases numbered 5, after V lost 5 bases and J lost 5 bases. The CDR3 totals 13 residues. The method was immunoSEQ multiplex PCR; TCRdb's version includes in-frame clones alone and lacks a portion of them. The data show 100,000 to 150,000 clones, roughly 90% seen once. The sequencing sample was made of peripheral blood. The clonotype comes from a man aged 50 to 59 with acute or convalescent COVID-19. This chain joins TRBV12-3 or TRBV12-4 and TRBJ2-5, with 7 nucleotides matching TRBD2. The CDR3 loop is CASSPPGGETQYF. The DNA of the CDR3 is TGTGCCAGCAGTCCCCCGGGAGGTGAGACCCAGTACTTC.